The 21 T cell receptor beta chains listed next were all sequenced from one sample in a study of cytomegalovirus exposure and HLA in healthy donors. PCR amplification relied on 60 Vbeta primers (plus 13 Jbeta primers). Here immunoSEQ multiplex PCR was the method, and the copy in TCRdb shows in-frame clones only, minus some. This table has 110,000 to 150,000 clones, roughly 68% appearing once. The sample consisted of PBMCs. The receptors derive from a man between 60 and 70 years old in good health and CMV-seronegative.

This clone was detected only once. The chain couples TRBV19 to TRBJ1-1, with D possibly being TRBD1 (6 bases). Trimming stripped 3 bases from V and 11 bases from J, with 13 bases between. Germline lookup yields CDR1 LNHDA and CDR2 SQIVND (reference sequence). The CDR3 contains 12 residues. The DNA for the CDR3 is TGTGCCAGTAGTATGGACAGTGTGAATGCTTTCTTT. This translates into CASSMDSVNAFF.

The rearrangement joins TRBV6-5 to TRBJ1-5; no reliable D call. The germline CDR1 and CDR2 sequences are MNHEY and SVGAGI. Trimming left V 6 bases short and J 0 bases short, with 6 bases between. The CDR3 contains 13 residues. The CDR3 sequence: CASRRASNQPQHF. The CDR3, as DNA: TGTGCCAGCAGGAGGGCTAGCAATCAGCCCCAGCATTTT.

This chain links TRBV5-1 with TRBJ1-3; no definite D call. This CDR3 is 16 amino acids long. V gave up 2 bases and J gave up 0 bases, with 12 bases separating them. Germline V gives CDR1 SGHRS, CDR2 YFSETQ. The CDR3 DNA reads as TGCGCCAGCAGCTTAGAAAGCCGGAGCTCTGGAAACACCATATATTTT. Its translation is CASSLESRSSGNTIYF.

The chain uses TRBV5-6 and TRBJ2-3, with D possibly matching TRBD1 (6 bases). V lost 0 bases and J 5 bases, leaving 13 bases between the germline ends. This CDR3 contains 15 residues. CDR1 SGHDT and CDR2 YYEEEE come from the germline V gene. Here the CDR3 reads CASSLGAGVGDTQYF. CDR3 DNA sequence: TGTGCCAGCAGCTTGGGGGCAGGGGTGGGAGATACGCAGTATTTT. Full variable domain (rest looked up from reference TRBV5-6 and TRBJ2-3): DAGVTQSPTHLIKTRGQQVTLRCSPKSGHDTVSWYQQALGQGPQFIFQYYEEEERQRGNFPDRFSGHQFPNYSSELNVNALLLGDSALYLCASSLGAGVGDTQYFGPGTRLTVL.

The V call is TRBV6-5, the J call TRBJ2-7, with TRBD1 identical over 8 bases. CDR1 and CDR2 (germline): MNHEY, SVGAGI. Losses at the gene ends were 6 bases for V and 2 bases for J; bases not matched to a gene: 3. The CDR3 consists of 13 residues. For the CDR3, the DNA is TGTGCCAGCAGGACAGGGGTGACCTACGAGCAGTACTTC. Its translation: CASRTGVTYEQYF.

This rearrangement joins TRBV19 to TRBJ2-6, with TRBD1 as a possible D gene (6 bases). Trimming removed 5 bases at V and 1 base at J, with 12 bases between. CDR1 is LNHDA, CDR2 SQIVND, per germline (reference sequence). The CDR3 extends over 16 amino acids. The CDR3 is CASSPLDSSGANVLTF. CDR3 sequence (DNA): TGTGCCAGTAGTCCCCTGGACAGTTCTGGGGCCAACGTCCTGACTTTC.

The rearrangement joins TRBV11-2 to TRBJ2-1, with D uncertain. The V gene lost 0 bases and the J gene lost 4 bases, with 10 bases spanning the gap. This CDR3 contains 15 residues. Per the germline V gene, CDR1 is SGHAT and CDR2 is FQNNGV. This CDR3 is CASSLDGRVYNEQFF. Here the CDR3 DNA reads TGTGCCAGCAGCTTAGATGGGCGAGTATACAATGAGCAGTTCTTC.

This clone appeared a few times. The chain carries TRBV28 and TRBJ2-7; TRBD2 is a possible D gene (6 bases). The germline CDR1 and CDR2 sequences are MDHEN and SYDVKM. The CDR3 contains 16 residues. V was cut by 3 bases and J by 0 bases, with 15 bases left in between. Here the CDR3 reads CASSLLGGKSSYEQYF. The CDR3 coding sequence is TGTGCCAGCAGTTTGTTGGGCGGGAAGAGCTCCTACGAGCAGTACTTC.

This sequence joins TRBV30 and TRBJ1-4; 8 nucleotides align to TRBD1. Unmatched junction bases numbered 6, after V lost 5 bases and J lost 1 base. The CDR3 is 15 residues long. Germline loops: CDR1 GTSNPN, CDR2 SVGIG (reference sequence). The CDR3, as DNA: TGTGCCTGGGATTCCACAGGGGGAACTAATGAAAAACTGTTTTTT. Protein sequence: CAWDSTGGTNEKLFF.

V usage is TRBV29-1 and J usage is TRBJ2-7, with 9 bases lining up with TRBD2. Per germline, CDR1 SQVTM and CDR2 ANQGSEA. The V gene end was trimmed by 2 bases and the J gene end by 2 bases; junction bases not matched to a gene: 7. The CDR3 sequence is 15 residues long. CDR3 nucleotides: TGCAGCGTTGAACAAGCGGGAGGACTAACCTACGAGCAGTACTTC. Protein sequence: CSVEQAGGLTYEQYF.

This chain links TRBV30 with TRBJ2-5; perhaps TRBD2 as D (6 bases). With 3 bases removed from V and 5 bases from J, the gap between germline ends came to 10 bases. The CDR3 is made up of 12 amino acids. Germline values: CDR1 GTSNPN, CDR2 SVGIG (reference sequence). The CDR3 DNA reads TGTGCCTGGAGGGGCGGGATGGAGACCCAGTACTTC. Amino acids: CAWRGGMETQYF.

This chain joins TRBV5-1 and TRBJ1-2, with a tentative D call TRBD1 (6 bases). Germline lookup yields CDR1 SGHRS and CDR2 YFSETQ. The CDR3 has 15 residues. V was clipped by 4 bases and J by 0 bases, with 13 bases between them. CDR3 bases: TGCGCCAGCAGCGTAGGGGGTTTAGCTAACTATGGCTACACCTTC. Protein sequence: CASSVGGLANYGYTF.

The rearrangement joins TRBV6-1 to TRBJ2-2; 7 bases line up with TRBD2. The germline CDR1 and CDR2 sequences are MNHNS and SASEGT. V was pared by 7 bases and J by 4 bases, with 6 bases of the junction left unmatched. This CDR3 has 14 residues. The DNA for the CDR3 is TGTGCCAGCACGGCGCTAGCGGCCACCGGGGAGCTGTTTTTT. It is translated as CASTALAATGELFF.

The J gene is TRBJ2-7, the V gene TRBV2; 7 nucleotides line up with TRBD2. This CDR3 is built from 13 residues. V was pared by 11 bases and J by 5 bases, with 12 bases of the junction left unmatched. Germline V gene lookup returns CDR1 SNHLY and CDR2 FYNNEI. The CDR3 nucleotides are TGTGCCGGCGGAAAAACCCGGGGGGACGAGCAGTACTTC. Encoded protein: CAGGKTRGDEQYF.

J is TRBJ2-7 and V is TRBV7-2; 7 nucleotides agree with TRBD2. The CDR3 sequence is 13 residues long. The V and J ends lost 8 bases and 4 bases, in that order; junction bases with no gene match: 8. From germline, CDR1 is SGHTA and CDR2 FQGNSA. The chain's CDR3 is CASGLPGGYEQYF. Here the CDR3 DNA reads TGTGCCAGCGGGCTACCCGGGGGGTACGAGCAGTACTTC.

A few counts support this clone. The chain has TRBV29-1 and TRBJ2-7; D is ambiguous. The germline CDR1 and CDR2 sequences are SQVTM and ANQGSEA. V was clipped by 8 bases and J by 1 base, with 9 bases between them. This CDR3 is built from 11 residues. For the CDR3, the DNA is TGCAGCATAGAGAGGTCCTACGAGCAGTACTTC. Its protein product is CSIERSYEQYF.

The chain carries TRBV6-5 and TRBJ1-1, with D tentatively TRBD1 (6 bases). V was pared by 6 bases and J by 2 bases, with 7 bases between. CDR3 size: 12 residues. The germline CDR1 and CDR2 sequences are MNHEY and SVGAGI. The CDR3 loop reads CASRQGNTEAFF. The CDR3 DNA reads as TGTGCCAGCAGACAGGGTAACACTGAAGCTTTCTTT.

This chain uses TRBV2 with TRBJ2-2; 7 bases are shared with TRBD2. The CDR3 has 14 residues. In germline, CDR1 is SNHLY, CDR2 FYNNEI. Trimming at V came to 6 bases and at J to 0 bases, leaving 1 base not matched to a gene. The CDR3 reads CASRLATNTGELFF. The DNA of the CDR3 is TGTGCCAGCAGACTAGCGACGAACACCGGGGAGCTGTTTTTT.

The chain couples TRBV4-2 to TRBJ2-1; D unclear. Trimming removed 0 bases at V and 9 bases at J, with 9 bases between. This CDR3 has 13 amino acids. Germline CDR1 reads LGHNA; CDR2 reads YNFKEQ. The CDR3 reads CASSQDPRGEQFF. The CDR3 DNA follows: TGTGCCAGCAGCCAAGATCCCAGAGGTGAGCAGTTCTTC.

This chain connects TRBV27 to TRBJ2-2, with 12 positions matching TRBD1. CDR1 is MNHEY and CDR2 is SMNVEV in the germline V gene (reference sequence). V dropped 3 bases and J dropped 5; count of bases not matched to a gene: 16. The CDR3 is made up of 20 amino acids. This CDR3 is CASSLASSGTGGMKTGELFF. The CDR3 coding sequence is TGTGCCAGCAGTTTGGCCTCATCTGGGACAGGGGGCATGAAGACCGGGGAGCTGTTTTTT.

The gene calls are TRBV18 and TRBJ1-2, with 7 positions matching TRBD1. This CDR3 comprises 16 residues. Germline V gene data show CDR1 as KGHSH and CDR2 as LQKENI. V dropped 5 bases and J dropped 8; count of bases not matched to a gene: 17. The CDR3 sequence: CASSEETVEGAGGYTF. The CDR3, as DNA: TGTGCCAGCTCAGAAGAGACGGTAGAGGGGGCAGGCGGCTACACCTTC.